The 14 T cell receptor beta chains below all came from one sample that was sequenced in a study of T cell repertoires in cytomegalovirus infection. These receptors lack a known antigen. Each CDR3 protein gets one entry after TCRdb re-called the reads with MiXCR. The data hold 75,000 to 100,000 distinct CDR3 sequences, with approximately 45% observed a single time. The sample in question was CD8+ T cells from cultured PBMCs, obtained from culture after CMV antigen stimulation. Receptors originate from a human donor in good health (CMV status not recorded). Some clones in this sample may be carry-over from other donors' samples.

The rearrangement joins TRBV28 to TRBJ2-3, with 7 bases that match TRBD1. CDR3 size: 16 residues. Germline V gives CDR1 MDHEN, CDR2 SYDVKM. The V gene end was trimmed by 4 bases and the J gene end by 0 bases; junction bases not matched to a gene: 7. In nucleotides, the CDR3 is TGTGCCAGCAGTTCCCGGACAGGCTTGAGCACAGATACGCAGTATTTT. Translated: CASSSRTGLSTDTQYF. Together with reference TRBV28 and TRBJ2-3, the CDR3 gives the full variable domain: DVKVTQSSRYLVKRTGEKVFLECVQDMDHENMFWYRQDPGLGLRLIYFSYDVKMKEKGDIPEGYSVSREKKERFSLILESASTNQTSMYLCASSSRTGLSTDTQYFGPGTRLTVL.

The rearrangement joins TRBV7-9 to TRBJ1-2, with D possibly matching TRBD1 (6 bases). This CDR3 is 14 amino acids long. The ends were cut back, 10 bases at V and 5 bases at J, with 20 bases in the middle. From germline, CDR1 is SEHNR and CDR2 FQNEAQ (reference sequence). The CDR3 DNA reads TGTGCCACCACAGGATGGGACAAGTTTTATGGCTACACCTTC. This codes for CATTGWDKFYGYTF.

This clonotype was seen more than once but under ten times. V usage is TRBV7-2 and J usage is TRBJ2-2, with D hard to call. Germline V gene sequence: CDR1 SGHTA, CDR2 FQGNSA. The CDR3 runs to 14 residues. Between the trimmed V and J ends, which lost 4 bases and 5 bases, there was a span of 11 bases. This CDR3 is CASSSLGRTGELFF. In nucleotides, the CDR3 is TGTGCCAGCAGCTCCTTGGGCCGGACCGGGGAGCTGTTTTTT.

V and J are TRBV7-8 and TRBJ2-3; 7 bases match TRBD2. This CDR3 is 17 amino acids long. Germline values: CDR1 SGHVS, CDR2 FQNEAQ. Trimming removed 5 bases from V and 4 bases from J; junction bases left unmatched: 15. The CDR3 loop reads CASSLTPAGRVSDTQYF. CDR3 bases: TGTGCCAGCAGCCTCACCCCTGCAGGGAGGGTGTCAGATACGCAGTATTTT.

The rearrangement joins TRBV6-1 to TRBJ1-1, with D possibly being TRBD1 (6 bases). Germline values: CDR1 MNHNS, CDR2 SASEGT. CDR3 size: 15 residues. With 2 bases removed from V and 0 bases from J, the gap between germline ends came to 10 bases. The CDR3 region is CASSEWGQLNTEAFF. CDR3 bases: TGTGCCAGCAGTGAATGGGGGCAACTGAACACTGAAGCTTTCTTT.

The CDR3 nucleotides read TGTGCCAGCAGCTCTATAGGAGGGAACCCCCACGAGCAGTACTTC. This gives the protein CASSSIGGNPHEQYF. The chain recombines TRBV7-8 with TRBJ2-7, with D possibly being TRBD2 (6 bases). The CDR3 sequence is 15 residues long. In germline, CDR1 is SGHVS, CDR2 FQNEAQ. V was pared by 4 bases and J by 5 bases, with 18 bases between.

The chain employs TRBV7-3 and TRBJ2-2; the match to TRBD2 covers 10 bases. V trimming: 4 bases; J trimming: 4 bases; junction bases outside the gene matches: 6. The CDR3 has 16 residues. Germline CDR1 is SGHTA and CDR2 is FQGTGA. In DNA, the CDR3 is TGTGCCAGCAGCTCAGCGGGGGGGCGTAGCACCGGGGAGCTGTTTTTT. Protein: CASSSAGGRSTGELFF.

V and J are TRBV7-3 and TRBJ1-6; the D is unclear. Trimming removed 0 bases at V and 0 bases at J, with 3 bases between. CDR3 length: 15 amino acids. Germline V gene sequence: CDR1 SGHTA, CDR2 FQGTGA. DNA of the CDR3: TGTGCCAGCAGCTTAACTAGCTCCTATAATTCACCCCTCCACTTT. Its translation: CASSLTSSYNSPLHF.

This clonotype was detected only a few times. The V call is TRBV7-9, the J call TRBJ1-1; 7 bases agree with TRBD1. After removal of 4 bases from V and 5 bases from J, the junction contained 7 bases not matched to a gene. CDR3 length: 14 amino acids. CDR1 and CDR2 (germline): SEHNR, FQNEAQ (reference sequence). The CDR3: CASSYRGGGTEAFF. DNA for the CDR3: TGTGCCAGCAGCTACAGGGGAGGGGGAACTGAAGCTTTCTTT.

The gene calls are TRBV6-1 and TRBJ2-7, with D hard to call. From germline, CDR1 is MNHNS and CDR2 SASEGT. CDR3 size: 14 residues. Trimming stripped 2 bases from V and 1 base from J, with 9 bases between. CDR3 protein: CASSEWAGSYEQYF. Here the CDR3 DNA reads TGTGCCAGCAGTGAATGGGCAGGATCCTACGAGCAGTACTTC.

V and J are TRBV7-6 and TRBJ2-1, with 7 bases fitting TRBD1. The V gene's germline CDR1 is SGHVS and CDR2 FNYEAQ. V dropped 6 bases and J dropped 0; count of bases not matched to a gene: 11. The CDR3 runs to 17 residues. DNA for the CDR3: TGTGCCAGCAGATTTACCGGGACAGAGAGCTCCTACAATGAGCAGTTCTTC. Translating gives CASRFTGTESSYNEQFF.

This chain joins TRBV12-3 or TRBV12-4 and TRBJ2-2; D is undetermined. This CDR3 contains 14 residues. V was cut by 1 base and J by 3 bases, with 6 bases left in between. CDR3 in DNA: TGTGCCAGCAGTTTAGGACTCTACACCGGGGAGCTGTTTTTT. Translation: CASSLGLYTGELFF.

The rearrangement links TRBV7-6 to TRBJ2-5; D is unresolved. CDR1 is SGHVS, CDR2 FNYEAQ, per germline. Trimming removed 1 base at V and 3 bases at J, with 6 bases between. CDR3 size: 13 residues. CDR3 bases: TGTGCCAGCAGCTTAGTACGGAAAGAGACCCAGTACTTC. Protein: CASSLVRKETQYF.

The gene calls are TRBV28 and TRBJ2-7, with TRBD1 matching 7 bases. CDR3 length: 15 amino acids. Per germline, CDR1 MDHEN and CDR2 SYDVKM. Losses at the gene ends were 5 bases for V and 3 bases for J; bases not matched to a gene: 10. In nucleotides, the CDR3 is TGTGCCAGCAGTCCCGGGGACAGCCACTTCTACGAGCAGTACTTC. As protein: CASSPGDSHFYEQYF.